This T cell receptor (beta chain) was captured by sequencing in a study of blood T cell repertoires in COVID-19. Study in general: Nucleic acid was either cDNA or gDNA, and it came from T cells, B-cell-depleted T cells, or PBMCs.

During active infection, Seattle patients enrolled and were then monitored through disease. The V end was cut by 2 bases, the J end by 0 bases, with 11 bases between. This CDR3 has 15 residues. CDR1 is MNHEY and CDR2 is SVGAGI in the germline V gene. In the original workflow: Reference gene primer amplification gave nucleated cell count estimates. The protocol was immunoSEQ multiplex PCR, while the TCRdb copy is restricted to in-frame clones and leaves out a portion. Clone size and the V and J calls come from that table; the DNA yielded D and trimming. In the table there are 200,000 to 300,000 clones, 75% to 95% of which are singletons.

The sequence came from a person under 30 with COVID-19, enrolled during active disease. The sequenced sample was peripheral blood. The V call is TRBV6-5, the J call TRBJ2-7; tentative D call: TRBD1 (5 bases). CDR3 DNA sequence: TGTGCCAGCAGTTACAGGCAGGGCCTCTCCTACGAGCAGTACTTC. Protein product: CASSYRQGLSYEQYF.